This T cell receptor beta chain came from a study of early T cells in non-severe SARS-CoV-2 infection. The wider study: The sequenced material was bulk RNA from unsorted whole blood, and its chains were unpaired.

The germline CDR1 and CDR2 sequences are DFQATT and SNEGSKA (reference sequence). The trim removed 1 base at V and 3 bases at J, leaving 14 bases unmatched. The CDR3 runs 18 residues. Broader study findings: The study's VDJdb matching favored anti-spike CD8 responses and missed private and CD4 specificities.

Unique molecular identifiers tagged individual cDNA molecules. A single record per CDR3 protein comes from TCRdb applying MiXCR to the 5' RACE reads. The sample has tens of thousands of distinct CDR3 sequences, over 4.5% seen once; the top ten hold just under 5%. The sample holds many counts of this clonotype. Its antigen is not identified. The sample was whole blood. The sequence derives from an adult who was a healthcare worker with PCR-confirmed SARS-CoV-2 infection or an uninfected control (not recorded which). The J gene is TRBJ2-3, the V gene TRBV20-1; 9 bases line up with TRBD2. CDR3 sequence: CSARAHSVAGVRTDTQYF. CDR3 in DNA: TGCAGTGCTAGAGCCCATAGCGTAGCGGGAGTAAGGACAGATACGCAGTATTTT.